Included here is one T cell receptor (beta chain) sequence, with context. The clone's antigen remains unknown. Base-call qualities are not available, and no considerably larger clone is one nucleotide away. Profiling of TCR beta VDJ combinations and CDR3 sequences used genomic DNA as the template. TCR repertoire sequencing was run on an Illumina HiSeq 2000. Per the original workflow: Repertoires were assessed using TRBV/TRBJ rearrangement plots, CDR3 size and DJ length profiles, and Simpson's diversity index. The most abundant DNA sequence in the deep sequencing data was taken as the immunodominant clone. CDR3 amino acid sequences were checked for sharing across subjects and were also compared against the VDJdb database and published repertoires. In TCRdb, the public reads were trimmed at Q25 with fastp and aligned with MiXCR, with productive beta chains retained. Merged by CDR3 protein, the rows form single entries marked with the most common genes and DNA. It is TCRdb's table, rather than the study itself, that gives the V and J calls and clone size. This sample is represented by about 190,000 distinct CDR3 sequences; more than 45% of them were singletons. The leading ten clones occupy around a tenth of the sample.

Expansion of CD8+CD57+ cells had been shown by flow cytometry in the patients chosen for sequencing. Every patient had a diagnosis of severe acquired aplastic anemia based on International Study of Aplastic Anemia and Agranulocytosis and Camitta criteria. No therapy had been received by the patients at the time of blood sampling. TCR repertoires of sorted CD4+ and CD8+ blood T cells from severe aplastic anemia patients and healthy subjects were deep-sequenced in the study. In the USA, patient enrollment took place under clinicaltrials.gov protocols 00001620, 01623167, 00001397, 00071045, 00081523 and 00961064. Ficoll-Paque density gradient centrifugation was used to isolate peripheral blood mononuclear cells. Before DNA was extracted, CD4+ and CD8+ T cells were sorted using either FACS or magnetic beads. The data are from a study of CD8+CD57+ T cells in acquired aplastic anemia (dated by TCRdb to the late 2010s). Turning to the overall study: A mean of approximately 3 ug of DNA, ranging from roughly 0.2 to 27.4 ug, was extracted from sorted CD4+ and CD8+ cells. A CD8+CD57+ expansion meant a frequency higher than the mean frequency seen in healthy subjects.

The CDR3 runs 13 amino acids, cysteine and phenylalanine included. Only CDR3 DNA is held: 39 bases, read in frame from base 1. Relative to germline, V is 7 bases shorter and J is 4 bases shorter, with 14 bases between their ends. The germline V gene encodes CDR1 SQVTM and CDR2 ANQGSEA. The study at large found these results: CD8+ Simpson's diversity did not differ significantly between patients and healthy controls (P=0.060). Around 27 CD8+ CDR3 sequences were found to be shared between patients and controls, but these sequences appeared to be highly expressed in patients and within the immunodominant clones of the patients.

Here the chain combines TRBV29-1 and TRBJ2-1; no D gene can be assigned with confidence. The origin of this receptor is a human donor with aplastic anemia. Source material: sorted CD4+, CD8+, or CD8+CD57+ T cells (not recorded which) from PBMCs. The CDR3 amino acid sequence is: CSAGPTTYNEQFF. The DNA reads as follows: TGCAGCGCCGGACCGACGACGTACAATGAGCAGTTCTTC.